This T cell receptor (beta chain) was sequenced for a study of CD8+ T cells in alopecia areata. Study in general: Treated individuals took tofacitinib by mouth, 5 to 10 mg twice daily. The study gave tofacitinib for 6 to 18 months, then 6 months off drug. Scoring of treated patients' severity used the percentage of affected scalp area.

This clone was recorded a few times. Treatment in this sample: oral pan-JAK inhibitor, 5-10 mg twice daily. Deletions cut 3 bases from V and 2 bases from J, with 10 bases between. There are 13 residues in the CDR3. Germline V gives CDR1 SQVTM, CDR2 ANQGSEA. RNA, once extracted, was reverse transcribed into cDNA for use as the sequencing template. Data came from immunoSEQ multiplex PCR; TCRdb stores just in-frame clones and leaves some out. The sample has 190,000 or so clones; about 60% are singletons. The chain couples TRBV29-1 to TRBJ1-2; D ambiguous. The sequence came from a human donor with alopecia areata. The sequencing here drew on CD8+ T cells sorted from blood, taken at week 24, from a patient treated with tofacitinib. The CDR3 protein is CSVEIRGNYGYTF. In DNA, the CDR3 is TGCAGCGTTGAGATTCGGGGAAACTATGGCTACACCTTC.